A selection of T cell receptor beta chains follows, all from one sample in a study of CD8 T cells in ankylosing spondylitis. TCRdb re-derived calls from the 5' RACE reads in MiXCR, one entry per CDR3 protein. This sample has about 130,000 distinct CDR3 sequences, with 9.3% found just once. The sample was blood, either unsorted or a sorted T cell fraction (not recorded which). Every receptor here comes from a male donor with ankylosing spondylitis or in good health (not recorded which). Both conserved end residues are part of each CDR3. D genes are given only for firm matches. Rows give clone size only sometimes, using once, few, many, or a class for an expanded clone.

V: TRBV20-1; D: .; J: TRBJ2-3; size: many; DNA: TGCAGTGCTAGAGAGAGGGCGAAAAGGACAGCGAGGACAGATACGCAGTATTTT; CDR3: CSARERAKRTARTDTQYF
V: TRBV4-2; D: .; J: TRBJ2-4; size: .; DNA: TGTGCCAGCAGCCAAGAGTTTATAGTAGCCAAAAACATTCAGTACTTC; CDR3: CASSQEFIVAKNIQYF
V: TRBV7-2; D: TRBD1; J: TRBJ1-6; size: many; DNA: TGTGCCAGCAAACCGAGACAGGGGAATAATTCACCCCTCCACTTT; CDR3: CASKPRQGNNSPLHF
V: TRBV30; D: TRBD1; J: TRBJ1-6; size: few; DNA: TGTGCCTGGAATCAAGGACAGGCGAATTCACCCCTCCACTTT; CDR3: CAWNQGQANSPLHF
V: TRBV5-1; D: TRBD2; J: TRBJ2-2; size: .; DNA: TGCGCCAGCAGGTCGGCGGCTAGCGGGAGTCTAAAGAACACCGGGGAGCTGTTTTTT; CDR3: CASRSAASGSLKNTGELFF
V: TRBV7-2; D: TRBD2; J: TRBJ2-5; size: .; DNA: TGTGCCAGCAGCCCGGGACTAGGATGGGAGACCCAGTACTTC; CDR3: CASSPGLGWETQYF
V: TRBV7-2; D: .; J: TRBJ1-5; size: .; DNA: TGTGCCAGCAGCTTAGCGGGACGGGTGGGACAGCCCCAGCATTTT; CDR3: CASSLAGRVGQPQHF
V: TRBV7-9; D: TRBD2; J: TRBJ2-7; size: few; DNA: TGTGCCAGCAGCTCGGTAGAGAGCGGGAGGGTCTACGAGCAGTACTTC; CDR3: CASSSVESGRVYEQYF
V: TRBV6-2/TRBV6-3; D: .; J: TRBJ2-1; size: many; DNA: TGTGCCAGCAGTTACAGGACTATTAATGAGCAGTTCTTC; CDR3: CASSYRTINEQFF
V: TRBV12-3/TRBV12-4; D: TRBD1; J: TRBJ1-3; size: many; DNA: TGTGCCATCCGACCCGGGACAGGGGAAAACACCATATATTTT; CDR3: CAIRPGTGENTIYF
V: TRBV20-1; D: .; J: TRBJ2-7; size: many; DNA: TGCAGTTCCGGGAGCGCCTCCTCCTACGAGCAGTACTTC; CDR3: CSSGSASSYEQYF
V: TRBV6-2/TRBV6-3; D: .; J: TRBJ2-1; size: many; DNA: TGTGCCAGCACCCCGGGACACTTGTTAGATGAGCAGTTCTTC; CDR3: CASTPGHLLDEQFF
V: TRBV7-2; D: .; J: TRBJ1-3; size: many; DNA: TGTGCCAGCAGCGATTTTACGGGAAACACCATATATTTT; CDR3: CASSDFTGNTIYF
V: TRBV7-9; D: .; J: TRBJ1-1; size: many; DNA: TGTGCCAGCAGCTACGGGGTGGGGCGGGACACTGAAGCTTTCTTT; CDR3: CASSYGVGRDTEAFF
V: TRBV20-1; D: TRBD1; J: TRBJ1-2; size: many; DNA: TGCAGTGCAGACCCCGGACAGGGCGCAGGGTATGGCTACACCTTC; CDR3: CSADPGQGAGYGYTF
V: TRBV12-3/TRBV12-4; D: TRBD1; J: TRBJ1-1; size: many; DNA: TGTGCCAGCAGCTTACGGAGGGACAGGGGGTTCACTGAAGCTTTCTTT; CDR3: CASSLRRDRGFTEAFF
V: TRBV20-1; D: TRBD2; J: TRBJ2-7; size: many; DNA: TGCAGTGCTAAAAAACTAGCGGGGCTCTACGAGCAGTACTTC; CDR3: CSAKKLAGLYEQYF
V: TRBV6-2/TRBV6-3; D: .; J: TRBJ2-2; size: .; DNA: TGTGCCAGCAGTTTACCCTCAGGGACCGGGGAGCTGTTTTTT; CDR3: CASSLPSGTGELFF
V: TRBV12-3/TRBV12-4; D: .; J: TRBJ1-1; size: many; DNA: TGTGCCAGCACTAAACTCCCGGGCAACACTGAAGCTTTCTTT; CDR3: CASTKLPGNTEAFF
V: TRBV5-1; D: .; J: TRBJ2-1; size: few; DNA: TGCGCCAGCACGCGCGACACACAATACAATGAGCAGTTCTTC; CDR3: CASTRDTQYNEQFF
V: TRBV29-1; D: .; J: TRBJ1-1; size: many; DNA: TGCAGCGCGACAGTGAACACTGAAGCTTTCTTT; CDR3: CSATVNTEAFF
V: TRBV5-1; D: .; J: TRBJ2-2; size: many; DNA: TGCGCCAGCAGCTTGGCTGAAGCTGGTCCGAACACCGGGGAGCTGTTTTTT; CDR3: CASSLAEAGPNTGELFF
V: TRBV20-1; D: TRBD2; J: TRBJ2-5; size: few; DNA: TGCAGTGCTCCGACTAGCTCGAGAGAGACCCAGTACTTC; CDR3: CSAPTSSRETQYF
V: TRBV7-8; D: .; J: TRBJ2-1; size: many; DNA: TGTGCCAGCAGCTTAGACGGGAGTTACAATGAGCAGTTCTTC; CDR3: CASSLDGSYNEQFF
V: TRBV27; D: TRBD1; J: TRBJ1-6; size: many; DNA: TGTGCCAGCAAGGGGGCCGGGAGCTCCTATAATTCACCCCTCCACTTT; CDR3: CASKGAGSSYNSPLHF
V: TRBV5-1; D: TRBD1; J: TRBJ1-1; size: .; DNA: TGCGCCAGCAGCTTTGGCGGGACAGGGAACACTGAAGCTTTCTTT; CDR3: CASSFGGTGNTEAFF
V: TRBV12-3/TRBV12-4; D: TRBD2; J: TRBJ2-2; size: many; DNA: TGTGCCAGCACCACTAGCGGGAGAAACACCGGGGAGCTGTTTTTT; CDR3: CASTTSGRNTGELFF
V: TRBV20-1; D: .; J: TRBJ2-7; size: many; DNA: TGCAGTGCTAGAGGTATGGGGGAAGGTGGCTACGAGCAGTACTTC; CDR3: CSARGMGEGGYEQYF
V: TRBV7-8; D: TRBD1; J: TRBJ1-1; size: .; DNA: TGTGCCAGCAGCGACCATCCCGGACAGGGGGGCACTGAAGCTTTCTTT; CDR3: CASSDHPGQGGTEAFF
V: TRBV5-1; D: TRBD2; J: TRBJ2-5; size: many; DNA: TGCGCCAGCAGACCCCTTAGCGGGAGCAGAGAGACCCAGTACTTC; CDR3: CASRPLSGSRETQYF
V: TRBV12-3/TRBV12-4; D: TRBD2; J: TRBJ2-7; size: .; DNA: TGTGCCAGCAGTTTTAGACTAGCCCTCCCCTACGAGCAGTACTTC; CDR3: CASSFRLALPYEQYF
V: TRBV5-5; D: TRBD1; J: TRBJ2-1; size: many; DNA: TGTGCCAGCAGCTCGGGACAGGTCGACAATGAGCAGTTCTTC; CDR3: CASSSGQVDNEQFF
V: TRBV11-2; D: .; J: TRBJ1-2; size: few; DNA: TGTGCCAGCAGCTTAGGGGGCGGCTACACCTTC; CDR3: CASSLGGGYTF
V: TRBV20-1; D: .; J: TRBJ2-2; size: .; DNA: TGCAGTGCTAGAGGGCCCGGCGGGGAGCTGTTTTTT; CDR3: CSARGPGGELFF
V: TRBV27; D: .; J: TRBJ2-4; size: many; DNA: TGTGCCAGCAGTTTAAGGGGGTATGGAAACATTCAGTACTTC; CDR3: CASSLRGYGNIQYF
V: TRBV3-1; D: .; J: TRBJ1-1; size: many; DNA: TGTGCCAGCAGCCAAAATAGCCGGGGAATTGAAGCTTTCTTT; CDR3: CASSQNSRGIEAFF
V: TRBV7-2; D: .; J: TRBJ2-7; size: .; DNA: TGTGCCAGCAGCTCCCAGCGGAGTGGCTACGAGCAGTACTTC; CDR3: CASSSQRSGYEQYF
V: TRBV5-1; D: TRBD2; J: TRBJ2-3; size: .; DNA: TGCGCCAGCAGCTTGGGACTAGCGGGATACGATACGCAGTATTTT; CDR3: CASSLGLAGYDTQYF
V: TRBV7-2; D: TRBD2; J: TRBJ2-1; size: many; DNA: TGTGCCAGCAGCACCCGACTAGCGGGAGGGAATGAGCAGTTCTTC; CDR3: CASSTRLAGGNEQFF
V: TRBV4-1; D: TRBD2; J: TRBJ2-1; size: many; DNA: TGCGCCAGCAGCCAAGATGGGGGACTAGCGGTATACAATGAGCAGTTCTTC; CDR3: CASSQDGGLAVYNEQFF
V: TRBV20-1; D: TRBD1; J: TRBJ2-7; size: many; DNA: TGCAGTGCCCTTTTACAGGGGGCGGACGAGCAGTACTTC; CDR3: CSALLQGADEQYF
V: TRBV27; D: TRBD1; J: TRBJ2-1; size: many; DNA: TGTGCCAGCTCGAACTCTCGGACAGGGCGCAATGAGCAGTTCTTC; CDR3: CASSNSRTGRNEQFF
V: TRBV7-2; D: TRBD1; J: TRBJ1-2; size: many; DNA: TGTGCCAGCAGCCCATTCCGGACAGGCTACGATGGCTACACCTTC; CDR3: CASSPFRTGYDGYTF
V: TRBV20-1; D: TRBD1; J: TRBJ2-7; size: many; DNA: TGCAGTGCTGGTGGACAGGGGATATTACGTGAGCAGTACTTC; CDR3: CSAGGQGILREQYF
V: TRBV5-5; D: .; J: TRBJ2-1; size: few; DNA: TGTGCCAGCAGCTTCGGGACGGGCTCCTACAATGAGCAGTTCTTC; CDR3: CASSFGTGSYNEQFF
V: TRBV5-1; D: TRBD2; J: TRBJ2-1; size: many; DNA: TGCGCCAGCAAGTACTCGATAGCGGGCTCCTACAATGAGCAGTTCTTC; CDR3: CASKYSIAGSYNEQFF
V: TRBV6-2/TRBV6-3; D: .; J: TRBJ2-1; size: .; DNA: TGTGCCAGCCGGGAGCCGGGAATCCGGGGAAATGAGCAGTTCTTC; CDR3: CASREPGIRGNEQFF
V: TRBV7-2; D: TRBD2; J: TRBJ2-5; size: many; DNA: TGTGCCAGCAGTTCTAGCGGGAGCACGGAGACCCAGTACTTC; CDR3: CASSSSGSTETQYF
V: TRBV20-1; D: TRBD1; J: TRBJ1-5; size: many; DNA: TGCAGTGCTTCTAGTCCCGCCGGGACAGGGGGCATGAGCAATCAGCCCCAGCATTTT; CDR3: CSASSPAGTGGMSNQPQHF
V: TRBV6-5; D: TRBD1; J: TRBJ1-5; size: many; DNA: TGTGCCAGCAGTTACAGGGGGCCCGATCAGCCCCAGCATTTT; CDR3: CASSYRGPDQPQHF